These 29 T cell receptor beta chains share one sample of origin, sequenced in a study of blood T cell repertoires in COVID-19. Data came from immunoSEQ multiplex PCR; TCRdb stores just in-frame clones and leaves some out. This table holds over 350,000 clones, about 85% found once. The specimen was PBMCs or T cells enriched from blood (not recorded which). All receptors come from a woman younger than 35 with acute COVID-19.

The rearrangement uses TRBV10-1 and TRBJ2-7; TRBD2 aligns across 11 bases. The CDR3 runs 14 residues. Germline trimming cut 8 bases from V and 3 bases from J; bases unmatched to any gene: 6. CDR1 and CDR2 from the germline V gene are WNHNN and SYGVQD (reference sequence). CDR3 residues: CASEAGLAGYEQYF. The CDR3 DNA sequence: TGCGCCAGCGAGGCCGGACTAGCGGGCTACGAGCAGTACTTC.

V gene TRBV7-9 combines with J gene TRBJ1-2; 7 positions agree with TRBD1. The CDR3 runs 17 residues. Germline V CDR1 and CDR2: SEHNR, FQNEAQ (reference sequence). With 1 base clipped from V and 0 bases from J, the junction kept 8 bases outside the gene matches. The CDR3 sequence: CASSLVYGDRSNYGYTF. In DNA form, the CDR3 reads TGTGCCAGCAGCTTAGTGTACGGGGACAGATCTAACTATGGCTACACCTTC. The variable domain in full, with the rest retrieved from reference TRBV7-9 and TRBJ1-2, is DTGVSQNPRHKITKRGQNVTFRCDPISEHNRLYWYRQTLGQGPEFLTYFQNEAQLEKSRLLSDRFSAERPKGSFSTLEIQRTEQGDSAMYLCASSLVYGDRSNYGYTFGSGTRLTVV.

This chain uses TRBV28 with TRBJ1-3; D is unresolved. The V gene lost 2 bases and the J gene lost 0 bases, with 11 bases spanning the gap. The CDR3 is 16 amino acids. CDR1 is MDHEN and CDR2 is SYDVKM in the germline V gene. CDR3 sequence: CASSLAVVFSGNTIYF. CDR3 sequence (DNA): TGTGCCAGCAGTTTAGCGGTAGTCTTCTCTGGAAACACCATATATTTT.

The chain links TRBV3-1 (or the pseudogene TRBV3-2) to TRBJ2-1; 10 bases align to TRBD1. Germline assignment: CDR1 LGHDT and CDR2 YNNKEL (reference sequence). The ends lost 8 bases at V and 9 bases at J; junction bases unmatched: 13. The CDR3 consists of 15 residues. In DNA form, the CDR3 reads TGTGCCAGCTCCACCCCGGGACAGGGGCGGGGTGAGCAGTTCTTC. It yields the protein CASSTPGQGRGEQFF.

CDR3 bases: TGTGCCAGCAGTCTCGGGCAAGAGACCCAGTACTTC. Protein product: CASSLGQETQYF. The chain joins TRBV25-1 to TRBJ2-5; D is uncertain. Germline assignment: CDR1 MGHDK and CDR2 SYGVNS. The V and J ends lost 5 bases and 2 bases respectively, with 6 bases between them. CDR3 size: 12 residues.

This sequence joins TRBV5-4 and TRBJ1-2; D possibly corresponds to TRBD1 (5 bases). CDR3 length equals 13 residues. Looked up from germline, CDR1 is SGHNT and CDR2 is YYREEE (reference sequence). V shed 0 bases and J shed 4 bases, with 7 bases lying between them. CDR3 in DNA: TGTGCCAGCAGCTTGGGACAGCGCTATGGCTACACCTTC. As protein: CASSLGQRYGYTF.

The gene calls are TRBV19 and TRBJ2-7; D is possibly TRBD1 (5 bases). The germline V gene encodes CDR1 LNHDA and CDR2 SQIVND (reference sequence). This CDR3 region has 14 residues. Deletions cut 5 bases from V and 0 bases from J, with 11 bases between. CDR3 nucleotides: TGTGCCAGTAGTGGTACAGGATCCTCCTACGAGCAGTACTTC. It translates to CASSGTGSSYEQYF.

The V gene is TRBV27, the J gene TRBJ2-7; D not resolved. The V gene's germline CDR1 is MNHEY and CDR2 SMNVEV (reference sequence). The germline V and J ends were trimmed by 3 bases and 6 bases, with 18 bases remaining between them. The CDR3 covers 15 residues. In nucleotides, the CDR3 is TGTGCCAGCAGTTTGGGCCCTGGTAGTAGGCGCGAGCAGTACTTC. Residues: CASSLGPGSRREQYF.

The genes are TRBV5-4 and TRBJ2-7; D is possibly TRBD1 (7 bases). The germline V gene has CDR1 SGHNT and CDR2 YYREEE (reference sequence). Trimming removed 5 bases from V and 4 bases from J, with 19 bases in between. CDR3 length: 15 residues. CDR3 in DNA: TGTGCCAGCAGTCCCGGAGGGGGCGCCCTTTACGAGCAGTACTTC. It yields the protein CASSPGGGALYEQYF.

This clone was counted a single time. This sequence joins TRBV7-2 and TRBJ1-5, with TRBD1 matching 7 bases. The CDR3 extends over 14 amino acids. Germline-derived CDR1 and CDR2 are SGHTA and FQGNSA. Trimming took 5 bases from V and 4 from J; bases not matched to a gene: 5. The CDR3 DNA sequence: TGTGCCAGCAGCCCCGGGACAGCAAATCAGCCCCAGCATTTT. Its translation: CASSPGTANQPQHF.

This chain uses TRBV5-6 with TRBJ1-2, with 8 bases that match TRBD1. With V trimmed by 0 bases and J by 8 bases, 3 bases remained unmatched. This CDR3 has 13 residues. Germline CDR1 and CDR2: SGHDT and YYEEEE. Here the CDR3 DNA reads TGTGCCAGCAGCTTGGACAGGGGGAAGGGCTACACCTTC. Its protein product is CASSLDRGKGYTF.

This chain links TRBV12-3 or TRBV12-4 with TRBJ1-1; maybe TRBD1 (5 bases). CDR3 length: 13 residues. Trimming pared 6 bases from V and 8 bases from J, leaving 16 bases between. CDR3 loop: CASSRRDSREAFF. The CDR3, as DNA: TGTGCCAGCAGCAGACGGGACTCGAGGGAAGCTTTCTTT.

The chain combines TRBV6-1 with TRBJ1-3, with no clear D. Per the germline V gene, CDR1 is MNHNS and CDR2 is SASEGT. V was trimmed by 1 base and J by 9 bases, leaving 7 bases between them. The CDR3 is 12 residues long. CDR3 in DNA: TGTGCCAGCAGTGAAGGAGAGGGCACCATATATTTT. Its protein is CASSEGEGTIYF.

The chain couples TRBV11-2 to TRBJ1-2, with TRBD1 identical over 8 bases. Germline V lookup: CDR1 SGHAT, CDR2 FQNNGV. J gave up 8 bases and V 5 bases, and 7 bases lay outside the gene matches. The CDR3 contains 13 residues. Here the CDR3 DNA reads TGTGCCAGCAGCCCCGGGACAGGTTGGGGCTACACCTTC. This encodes CASSPGTGWGYTF.

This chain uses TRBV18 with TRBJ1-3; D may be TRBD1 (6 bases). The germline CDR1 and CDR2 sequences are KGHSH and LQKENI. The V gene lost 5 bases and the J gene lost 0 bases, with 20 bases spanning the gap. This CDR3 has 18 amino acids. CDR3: CASSSQKAGQLSGNTIYF. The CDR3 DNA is TGTGCCAGCTCATCTCAGAAGGCAGGACAGCTCTCTGGAAACACCATATATTTT.

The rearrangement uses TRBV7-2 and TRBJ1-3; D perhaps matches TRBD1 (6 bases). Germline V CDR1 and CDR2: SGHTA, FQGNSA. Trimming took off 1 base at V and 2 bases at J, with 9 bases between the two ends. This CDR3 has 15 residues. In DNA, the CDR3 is TGTGCCAGCAGCTTAGTCAGGGACACTGGAAACACCATATATTTT. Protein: CASSLVRDTGNTIYF.

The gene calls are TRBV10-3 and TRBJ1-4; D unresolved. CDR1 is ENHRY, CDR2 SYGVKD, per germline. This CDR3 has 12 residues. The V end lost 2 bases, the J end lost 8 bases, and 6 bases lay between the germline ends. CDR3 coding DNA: TGTGCCATCAGTGAGGCCAGGGAAAAACTGTTTTTT. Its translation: CAISEAREKLFF.

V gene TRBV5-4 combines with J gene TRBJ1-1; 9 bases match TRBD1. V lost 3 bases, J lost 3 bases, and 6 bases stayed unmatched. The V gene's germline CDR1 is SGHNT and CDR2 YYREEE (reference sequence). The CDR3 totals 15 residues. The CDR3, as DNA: TGTGCCAGCAGCTCGGTAGACAGGGGGGACACTGAAGCTTTCTTT. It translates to CASSSVDRGDTEAFF.

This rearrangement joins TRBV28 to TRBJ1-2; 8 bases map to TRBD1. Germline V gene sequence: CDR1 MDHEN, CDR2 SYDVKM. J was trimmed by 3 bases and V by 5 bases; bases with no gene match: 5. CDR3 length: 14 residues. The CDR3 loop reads CASSTNRGDYGYTF. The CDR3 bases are TGTGCCAGCAGTACCAACAGGGGGGACTATGGCTACACCTTC.

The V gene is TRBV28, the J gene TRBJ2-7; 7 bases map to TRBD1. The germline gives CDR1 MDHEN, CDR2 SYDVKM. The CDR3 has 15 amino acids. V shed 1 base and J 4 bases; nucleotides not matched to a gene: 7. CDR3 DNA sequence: TGTGCCAGCAGTTTATCGTATTTCAGGGGGTACGAGCAGTACTTC. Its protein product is CASSLSYFRGYEQYF.

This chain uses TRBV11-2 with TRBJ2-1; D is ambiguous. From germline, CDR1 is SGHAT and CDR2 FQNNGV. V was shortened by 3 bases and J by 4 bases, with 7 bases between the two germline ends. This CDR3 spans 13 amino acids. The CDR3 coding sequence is TGTGCCAGCAGCTTCTTATTTTACAATGAGCAGTTCTTC. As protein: CASSFLFYNEQFF. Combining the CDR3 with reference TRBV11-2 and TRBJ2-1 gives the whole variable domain EAGVAQSPRYKIIEKRQSVAFWCNPISGHATLYWYQQILGQGPKLLIQFQNNGVVDDSQLPKDRFSAERLKGVDSTLKIQPAKLEDSAVYLCASSFLFYNEQFFGPGTRLTVL.

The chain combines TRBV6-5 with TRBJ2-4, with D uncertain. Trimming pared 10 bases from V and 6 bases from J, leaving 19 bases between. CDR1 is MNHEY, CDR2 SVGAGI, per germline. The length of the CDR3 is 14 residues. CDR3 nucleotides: TGTGCCACCCTTGACTCCGACCGTGCAAACATTCAGTACTTC. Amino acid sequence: CATLDSDRANIQYF.

CDR3 nucleotide sequence: TGTGCCAGTGGAAGGGGGCAGGCTAATGAAAAACTGTTTTTT. Translating it yields CASGRGQANEKLFF. This chain joins TRBV27 and TRBJ1-4, with 7 bases aligning to TRBD1. CDR1 and CDR2 from the germline V gene are MNHEY and SMNVEV (reference sequence). J was trimmed by 3 bases and V by 9 bases; bases with no gene match: 7. This CDR3 has 14 amino acids.

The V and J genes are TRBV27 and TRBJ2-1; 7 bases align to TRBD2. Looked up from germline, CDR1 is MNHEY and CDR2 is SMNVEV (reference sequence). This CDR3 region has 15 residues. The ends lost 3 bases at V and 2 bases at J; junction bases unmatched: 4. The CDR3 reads CASSFERGAYNEQFF. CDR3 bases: TGTGCCAGCAGTTTTGAGCGGGGTGCCTACAATGAGCAGTTCTTC.

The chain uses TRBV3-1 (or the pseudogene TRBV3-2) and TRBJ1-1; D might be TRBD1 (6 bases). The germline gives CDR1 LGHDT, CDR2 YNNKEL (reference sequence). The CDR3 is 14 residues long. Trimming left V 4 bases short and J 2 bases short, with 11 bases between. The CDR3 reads CASSLRGLNTEAFF. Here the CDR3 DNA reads TGTGCCAGCAGCCTCAGGGGCCTAAACACTGAAGCTTTCTTT.

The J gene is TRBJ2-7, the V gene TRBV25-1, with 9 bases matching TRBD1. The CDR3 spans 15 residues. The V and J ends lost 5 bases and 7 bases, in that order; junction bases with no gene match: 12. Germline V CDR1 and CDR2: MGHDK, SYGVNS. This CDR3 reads CASSSEDRGFHEQYF. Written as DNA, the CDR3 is TGTGCCAGCAGTTCTGAGGACAGGGGTTTTCATGAGCAGTACTTC.

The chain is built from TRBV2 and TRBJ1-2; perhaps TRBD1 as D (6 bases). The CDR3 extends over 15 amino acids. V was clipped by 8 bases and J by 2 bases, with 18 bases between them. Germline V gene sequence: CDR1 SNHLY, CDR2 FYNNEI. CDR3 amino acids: CASPRGDISNYGYTF. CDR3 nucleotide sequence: TGTGCCAGCCCCCGAGGGGACATTTCCAACTATGGCTACACCTTC.

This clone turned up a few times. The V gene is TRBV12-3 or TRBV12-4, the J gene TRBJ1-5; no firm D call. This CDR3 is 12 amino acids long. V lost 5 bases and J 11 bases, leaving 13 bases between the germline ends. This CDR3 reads CASSPQRFAQHF. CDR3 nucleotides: TGTGCCAGCAGTCCCCAACGGTTTGCCCAGCATTTT.

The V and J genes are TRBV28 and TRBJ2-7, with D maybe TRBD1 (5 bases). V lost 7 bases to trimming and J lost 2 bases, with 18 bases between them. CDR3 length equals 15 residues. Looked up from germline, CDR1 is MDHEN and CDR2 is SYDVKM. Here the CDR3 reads CASTLKQDLTYEQYF. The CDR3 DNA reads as TGTGCCAGCACCCTTAAACAGGACCTAACCTACGAGCAGTACTTC.